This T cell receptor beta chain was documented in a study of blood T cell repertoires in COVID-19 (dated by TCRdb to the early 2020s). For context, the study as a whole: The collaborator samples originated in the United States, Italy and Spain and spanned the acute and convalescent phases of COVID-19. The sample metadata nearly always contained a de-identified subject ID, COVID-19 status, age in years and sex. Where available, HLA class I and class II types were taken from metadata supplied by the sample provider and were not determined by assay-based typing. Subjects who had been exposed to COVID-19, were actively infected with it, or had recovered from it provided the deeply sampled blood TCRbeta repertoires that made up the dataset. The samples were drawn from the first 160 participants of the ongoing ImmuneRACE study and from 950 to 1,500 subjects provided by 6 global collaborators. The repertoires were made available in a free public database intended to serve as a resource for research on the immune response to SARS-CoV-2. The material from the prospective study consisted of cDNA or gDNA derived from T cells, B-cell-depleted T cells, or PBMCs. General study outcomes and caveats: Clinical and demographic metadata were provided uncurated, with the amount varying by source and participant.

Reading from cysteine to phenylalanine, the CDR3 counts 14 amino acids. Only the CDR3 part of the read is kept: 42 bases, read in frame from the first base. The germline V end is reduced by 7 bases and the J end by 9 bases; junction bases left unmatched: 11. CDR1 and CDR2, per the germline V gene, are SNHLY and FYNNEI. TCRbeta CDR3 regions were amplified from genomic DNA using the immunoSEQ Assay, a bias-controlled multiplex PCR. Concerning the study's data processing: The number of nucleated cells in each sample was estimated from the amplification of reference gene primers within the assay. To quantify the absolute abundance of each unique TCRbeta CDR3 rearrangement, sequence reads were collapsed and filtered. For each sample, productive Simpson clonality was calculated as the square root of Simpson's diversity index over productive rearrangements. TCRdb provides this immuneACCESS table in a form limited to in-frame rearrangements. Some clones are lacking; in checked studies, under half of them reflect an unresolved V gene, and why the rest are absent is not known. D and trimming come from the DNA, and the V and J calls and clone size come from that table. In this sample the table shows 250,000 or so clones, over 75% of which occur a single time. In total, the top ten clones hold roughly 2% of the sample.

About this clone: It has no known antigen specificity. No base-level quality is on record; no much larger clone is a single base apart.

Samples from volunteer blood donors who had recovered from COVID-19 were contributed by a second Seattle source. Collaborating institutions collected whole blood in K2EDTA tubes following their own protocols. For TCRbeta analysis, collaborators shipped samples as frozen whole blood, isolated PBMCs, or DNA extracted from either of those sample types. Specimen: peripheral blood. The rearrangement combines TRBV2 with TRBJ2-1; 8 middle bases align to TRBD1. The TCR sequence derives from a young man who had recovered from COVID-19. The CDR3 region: CASKVGTGIPEQFF. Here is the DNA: TGTGCCAGCAAGGTCGGGACAGGTATTCCTGAGCAGTTCTTC. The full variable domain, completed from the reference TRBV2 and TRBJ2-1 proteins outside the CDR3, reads EPEVTQTPSHQVTQMGQEVILRCVPISNHLYFYWYRQILGQKVEFLVSFYNNEISEKSEIFDDQFSVERPDGSNFTLKIRSTKLEDSAMYFCASKVGTGIPEQFFGPGTRLTVL.